This TCR beta chain was sequenced in a study of T cell responses to AZD1222 COVID-19 vaccine. On the study more broadly: Researchers grouped second doses given at about 4 or about 12 weeks into one pool.

Germline CDR1 is SNHLY and CDR2 is FYNNEI. This CDR3 is built from 12 residues. The J segment lost 9 bases and the V segment lost 8 bases, leaving 6 bases of the junction unmatched. Regarding this clone: Its specificity is unknown.

Profiling relied on immunoSEQ multiplex PCR, and the TCRdb table lists in-frame clones only, not all of them. The sample carries about 130,000 clones, 70% to 90% recorded once. Study-wide findings and caveats: A mostly white British donor set with more females was recruited, and clonal diversity was possibly underestimated. Dominant at 160-218 and 743-854, vaccine-associated CD4 TCRs also spanned spike.

The input for sequencing was peripheral blood, taken on day 0 of AZD1222 vaccination. The V call is TRBV2, the J call TRBJ1-5, with 8 bases matching TRBD1. The source of this sequence is an adult in good health. The CDR3 loop is CASGGTGGPQHF. In DNA, the CDR3 is TGTGCCAGCGGAGGGACAGGAGGGCCCCAGCATTTT.